Described below is a single T cell receptor beta chain sequence and its context. This sample was included in a study of blood T cell repertoires in COVID-19. Sequenced by immunoSEQ multiplex PCR; TCRdb stores in-frame clones only, minus some. Altogether a few hundred thousand clones are present, around 83% being singletons, with the ten largest covering less than 6%. The CDR3 runs 14 residues. Germline V lookup: CDR1 SGHAT, CDR2 FQNNGV. With 2 bases removed from V and 1 base from J, the gap between germline ends came to 9 bases. This clonotype was obtained from a woman aged 50 to 60 who had recovered from COVID-19. Sequencing input: PBMCs or T cells enriched from blood (not recorded which). The genes are TRBV11-2 and TRBJ2-7; D is unresolved. CDR3 in DNA: TGTGCCAGCAGCTTATCACAGAAATCCTACGAGCAGTACTTC. It is translated as CASSLSQKSYEQYF. The full variable domain, rest sourced from reference TRBV11-2 and TRBJ2-7, is EAGVAQSPRYKIIEKRQSVAFWCNPISGHATLYWYQQILGQGPKLLIQFQNNGVVDDSQLPKDRFSAERLKGVDSTLKIQPAKLEDSAVYLCASSLSQKSYEQYFGPGTRLTVT.